The clone carrying this TCR beta chain was observed once. No antigen is known for it. These data originate in a study of Ad26.COV2.S vaccination and SARS-CoV-2 variants. Study at large: A participant enrolled in the COV1001 Ad26.COV2.S trial arm provided the sample. Study-wide points: Using TCR breadth and depth analyses may have led to underestimated total T cell responses. People given the vaccine had a wider spike-specific TCR breadth than placebo recipients did.

V was clipped by 7 bases and J by 0 bases; unmatched bases: 3. The germline V gene encodes CDR1 LNHDA and CDR2 SQIVND (reference sequence). CDR3 length: 13 residues. Measured with immunoSEQ multiplex PCR; TCRdb has only the in-frame clones, and not every one. Of 300,000 to 350,000 clones listed, roughly 90% are singletons. The treatment: around 19 received Ad26.COV2.S at low or high dose, single or two shots; about 5 received placebo; per-sample allocation not given. On day 63 after the first injection, vaccine and placebo recipients gave samples. Boston provided a donor who was an adult aged 18-55 years.

This chain joins TRBV19 and TRBJ2-7; TRBD1 aligns across 7 bases. This material consisted of peripheral blood, taken in a trial of Ad26.COV2.S vaccine versus placebo. The TCR originated in a person between 18 and 60 years old who received the Ad26.COV2.S COVID-19 vaccine or a placebo. The chain's CDR3 is CASKDRLSYEQYF. The CDR3 DNA reads TGTGCCAGTAAGGACAGGCTCTCCTACGAGCAGTACTTC.